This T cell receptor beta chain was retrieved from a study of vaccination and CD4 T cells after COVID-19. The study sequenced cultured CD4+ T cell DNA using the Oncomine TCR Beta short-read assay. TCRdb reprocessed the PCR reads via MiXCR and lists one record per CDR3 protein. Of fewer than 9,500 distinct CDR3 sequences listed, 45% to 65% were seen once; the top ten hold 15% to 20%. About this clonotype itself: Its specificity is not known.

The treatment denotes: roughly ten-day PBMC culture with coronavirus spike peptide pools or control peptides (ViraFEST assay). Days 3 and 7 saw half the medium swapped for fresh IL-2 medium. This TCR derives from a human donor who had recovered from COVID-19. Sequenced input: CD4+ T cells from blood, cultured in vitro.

The CDR3, as DNA: TGTGCCAGCAGCTTAGTGCGGGGGGGCATTCATGAGCAGTTCTTC. This sequence encodes CASSLVRGGIHEQFF. The V and J genes are TRBV7-2 and TRBJ2-1; TRBD2 agrees at 9 bases. V shed 1 base and J 8 bases; nucleotides not matched to a gene: 6. The CDR3 spans 15 residues. Germline CDR1 SGHTA, CDR2 FQGNSA.